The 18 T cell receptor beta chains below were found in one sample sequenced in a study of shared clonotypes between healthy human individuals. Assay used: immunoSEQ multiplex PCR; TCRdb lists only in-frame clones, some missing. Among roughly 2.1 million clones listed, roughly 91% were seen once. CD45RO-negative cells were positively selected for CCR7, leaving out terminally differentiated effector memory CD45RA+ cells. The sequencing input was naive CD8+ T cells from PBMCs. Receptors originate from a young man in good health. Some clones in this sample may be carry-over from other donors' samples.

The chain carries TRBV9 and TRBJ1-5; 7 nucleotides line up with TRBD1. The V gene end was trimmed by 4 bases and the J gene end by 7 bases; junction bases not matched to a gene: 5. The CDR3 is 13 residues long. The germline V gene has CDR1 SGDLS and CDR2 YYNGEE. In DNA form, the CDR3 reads TGTGCCAGCAGCTCAGGGGGGAGACAGCCCCAGCATTTT. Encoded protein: CASSSGGRQPQHF.

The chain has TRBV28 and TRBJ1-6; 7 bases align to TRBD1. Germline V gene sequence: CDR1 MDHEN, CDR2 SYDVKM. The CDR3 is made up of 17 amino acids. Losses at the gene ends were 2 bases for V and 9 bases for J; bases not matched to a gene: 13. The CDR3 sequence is CASSLLSSRGISSPLHF. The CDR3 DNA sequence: TGTGCCAGCAGTTTACTATCCTCCAGGGGGATTTCTTCACCCCTCCACTTT.

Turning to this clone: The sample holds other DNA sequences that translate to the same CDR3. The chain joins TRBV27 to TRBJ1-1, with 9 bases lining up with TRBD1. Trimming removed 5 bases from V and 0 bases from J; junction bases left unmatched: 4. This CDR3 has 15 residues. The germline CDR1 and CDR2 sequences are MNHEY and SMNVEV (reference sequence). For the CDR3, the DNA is TGTGCCAGCAGTCTTGGACAGGGGTTGAACACTGAAGCTTTCTTT. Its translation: CASSLGQGLNTEAFF.

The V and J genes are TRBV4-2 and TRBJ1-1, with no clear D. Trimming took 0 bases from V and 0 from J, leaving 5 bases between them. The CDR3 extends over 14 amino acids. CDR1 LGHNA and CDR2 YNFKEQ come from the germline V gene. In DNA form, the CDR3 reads TGTGCCAGCAGCCAAGAGGAAGTGAACACTGAAGCTTTCTTT. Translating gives CASSQEEVNTEAFF.

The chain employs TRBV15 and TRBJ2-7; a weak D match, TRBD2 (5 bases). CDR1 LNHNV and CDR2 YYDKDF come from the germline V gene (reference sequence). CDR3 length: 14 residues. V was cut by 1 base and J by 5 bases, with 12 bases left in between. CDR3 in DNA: TGTGCCACCAGCAGAGCTACAGCGGACCACGAGCAGTACTTC. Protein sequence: CATSRATADHEQYF.

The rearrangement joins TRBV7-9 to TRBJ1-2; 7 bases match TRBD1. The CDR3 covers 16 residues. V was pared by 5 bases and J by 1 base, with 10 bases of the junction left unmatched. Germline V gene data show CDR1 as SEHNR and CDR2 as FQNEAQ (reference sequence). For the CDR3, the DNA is TGTGCCAGCAGCATTTTCGGACAGGAGTATAACTATGGCTACACCTTC. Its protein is CASSIFGQEYNYGYTF.

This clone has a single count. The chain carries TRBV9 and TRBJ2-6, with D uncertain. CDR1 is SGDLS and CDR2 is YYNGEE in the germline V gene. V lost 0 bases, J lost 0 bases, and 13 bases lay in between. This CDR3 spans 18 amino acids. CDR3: CASSVVDRSLSGANVLTF. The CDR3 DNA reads TGTGCCAGCAGCGTAGTGGACCGATCCCTCTCTGGGGCCAACGTCCTGACTTTC. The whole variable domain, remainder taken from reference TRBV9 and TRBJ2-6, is DSGVTQTPKHLITATGQRVTLRCSPRSGDLSVYWYQQSLDQGLQFLIQYYNGEERAKGNILERFSAQQFPDLHSELNLSSLELGDSALYFCASSVVDRSLSGANVLTFGAGSRLTVL.

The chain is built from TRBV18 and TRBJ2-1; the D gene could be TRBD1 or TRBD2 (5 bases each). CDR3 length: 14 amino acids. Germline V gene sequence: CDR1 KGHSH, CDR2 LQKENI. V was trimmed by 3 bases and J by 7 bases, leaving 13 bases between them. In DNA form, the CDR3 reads TGTGCCAGCTCACCTCTCAGGGAGTTTAATGAGCAGTTCTTC. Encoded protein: CASSPLREFNEQFF. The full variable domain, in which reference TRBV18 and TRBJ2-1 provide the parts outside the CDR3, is NAGVMQNPRHLVRRRGQEARLRCSPMKGHSHVYWYRQLPEEGLKFMVYLQKENIIDESGMPKERFSAEFPKEGPSILRIQQVVRGDSAAYFCASSPLREFNEQFFGPGTRLTVL.

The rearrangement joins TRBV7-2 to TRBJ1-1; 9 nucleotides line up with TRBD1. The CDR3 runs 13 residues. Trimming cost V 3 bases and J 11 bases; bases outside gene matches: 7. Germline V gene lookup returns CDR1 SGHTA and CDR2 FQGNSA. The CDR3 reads CASSLGQGAEAFF. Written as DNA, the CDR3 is TGTGCCAGCAGCTTGGGACAGGGCGCGGAGGCTTTCTTT.

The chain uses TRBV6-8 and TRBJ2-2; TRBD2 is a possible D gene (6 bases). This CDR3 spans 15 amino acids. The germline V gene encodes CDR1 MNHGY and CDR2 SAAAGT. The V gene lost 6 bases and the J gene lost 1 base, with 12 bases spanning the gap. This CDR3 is CASRYRDLNTGELFF. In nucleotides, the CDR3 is TGTGCCAGCAGGTACCGGGACTTGAACACCGGGGAGCTGTTTTTT.

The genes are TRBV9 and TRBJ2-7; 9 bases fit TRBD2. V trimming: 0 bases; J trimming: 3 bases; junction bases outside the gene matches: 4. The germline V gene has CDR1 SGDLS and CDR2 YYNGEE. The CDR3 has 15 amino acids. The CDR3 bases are TGTGCCAGCAGCGTAGGCTGGCGGGAGGGCTACGAGCAGTACTTC. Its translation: CASSVGWREGYEQYF.

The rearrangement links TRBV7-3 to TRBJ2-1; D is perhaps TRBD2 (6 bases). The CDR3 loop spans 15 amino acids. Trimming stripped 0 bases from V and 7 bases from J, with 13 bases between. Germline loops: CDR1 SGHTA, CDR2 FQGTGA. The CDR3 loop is CASSLTGGTGNEQFF. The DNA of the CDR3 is TGTGCCAGCAGCTTAACCGGGGGAACGGGGAATGAGCAGTTCTTC.

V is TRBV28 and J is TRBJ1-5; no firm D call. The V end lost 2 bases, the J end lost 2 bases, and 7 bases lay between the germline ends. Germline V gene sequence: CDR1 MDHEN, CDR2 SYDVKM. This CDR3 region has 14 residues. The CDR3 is CASSLIGGNQPQHF. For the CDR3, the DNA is TGTGCCAGCAGTTTAATCGGGGGCAATCAGCCCCAGCATTTT.

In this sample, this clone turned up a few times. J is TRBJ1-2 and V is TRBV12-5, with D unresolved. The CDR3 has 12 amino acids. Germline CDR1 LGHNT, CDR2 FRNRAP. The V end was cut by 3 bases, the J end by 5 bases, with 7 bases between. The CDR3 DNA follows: TGTGCTAGTGGTTTAATGGGTTATGGCTACACCTTC. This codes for CASGLMGYGYTF. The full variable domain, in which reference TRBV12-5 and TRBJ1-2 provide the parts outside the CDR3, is DARVTQTPRHKVTEMGQEVTMRCQPILGHNTVFWYRQTMMQGLELLAYFRNRAPLDDSGMPKDRFSAEMPDATLATLKIQPSEPRDSAVYFCASGLMGYGYTFGSGTRLTVV.

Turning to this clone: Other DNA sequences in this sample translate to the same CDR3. Written as DNA, the CDR3 is TGTGCCAGTAGTATAGGACAGGGGGCGAATCAGCCCCAGCATTTT. The encoded protein is CASSIGQGANQPQHF. This chain uses TRBV19 with TRBJ1-5; 10 bases map to TRBD1. V shed 1 base, J shed 4 bases, and the junction held 1 base outside the gene matches. The CDR3 length is 15 residues. Per germline, CDR1 LNHDA and CDR2 SQIVND (reference sequence).

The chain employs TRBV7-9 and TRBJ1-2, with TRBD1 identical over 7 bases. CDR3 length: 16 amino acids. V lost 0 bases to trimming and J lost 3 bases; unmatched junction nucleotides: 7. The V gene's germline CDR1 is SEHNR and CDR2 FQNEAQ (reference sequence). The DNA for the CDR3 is TGTGCCAGCAGCTTAGCCAGGGGGAATGGGGACTATGGCTACACCTTC. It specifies CASSLARGNGDYGYTF.

This CDR3 is CASSVASGTLTGETQYF. CDR3 bases: TGTGCCAGCAGTGTGGCTAGCGGGACTTTAACAGGGGAGACCCAGTACTTC. The chain couples TRBV2 to TRBJ2-5; TRBD2 aligns across 9 bases. Germline V CDR1 and CDR2: SNHLY, FYNNEI. Losses at the gene ends were 4 bases for V and 5 bases for J; bases not matched to a gene: 14. This CDR3 has 17 residues.

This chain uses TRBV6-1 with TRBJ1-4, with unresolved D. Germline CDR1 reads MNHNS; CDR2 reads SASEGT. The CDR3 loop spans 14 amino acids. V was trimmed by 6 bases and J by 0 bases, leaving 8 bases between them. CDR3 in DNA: TGTGCCAGCAGGGAGACTGCAACTAATGAAAAACTGTTTTTT. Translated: CASRETATNEKLFF.